The next 19 T cell receptor beta chains were all read from a single sample in a study of cytomegalovirus exposure and HLA in healthy donors. Primers for the PCR totalled 60 Vbeta and 13 Jbeta. Measured with immunoSEQ multiplex PCR; TCRdb has only the in-frame clones, and not every one. The table has around 140,000 clones, around 83% seen once; the top ten hold around 7.8%. The specimen was PBMCs. The source is a woman aged 50 to 60 in good health and CMV-seropositive.

This clone appeared a single time. The V and J genes are TRBV10-1 and TRBJ1-3; maybe TRBD1 (5 bases). The CDR3 sequence is 12 residues long. V lost 7 bases, J lost 3 bases, and 7 bases lay in between. Germline V gene sequence: CDR1 WNHNN, CDR2 SYGVQD (reference sequence). This chain's CDR3 is CASTDSGNTIYF. The CDR3 bases are TGCGCCAGCACCGACAGTGGAAACACCATATATTTT.

This rearrangement joins TRBV27 to TRBJ1-2; 7 positions agree with TRBD1. Germline V gene lookup returns CDR1 MNHEY and CDR2 SMNVEV (reference sequence). The CDR3 is 14 amino acids. J was trimmed by 5 bases and V by 6 bases; bases with no gene match: 9. CDR3 in amino acids: CASSLGGQPYGYTF. The CDR3 region has the DNA TGTGCCAGCAGCCTCGGGGGACAGCCTTATGGCTACACCTTC.

This chain joins TRBV5-1 and TRBJ1-2; D possibly corresponds to TRBD1 (5 bases). The CDR3 is 16 amino acids. Trimming removed 5 bases from V and 5 bases from J, with 22 bases in between. Per the germline V gene, CDR1 is SGHRS and CDR2 is YFSETQ. CDR3 residues: CASRQSTGLQTYGYTF. The CDR3 nucleotides read TGCGCCAGCAGGCAATCCACAGGCCTCCAAACATATGGCTACACCTTC. Using reference TRBV5-1 and TRBJ1-2 for the parts outside the CDR3, the full variable domain is KAGVTQTPRYLIKTRGQQVTLSCSPISGHRSVSWYQQTPGQGLQFLFEYFSETQRNKGNFPGRFSGRQFSNSRSEMNVSTLELGDSALYLCASRQSTGLQTYGYTFGSGTRLTVV.

J is TRBJ1-6 and V is TRBV28; no clear D. Germline loops: CDR1 MDHEN, CDR2 SYDVKM. The CDR3 covers 14 residues. V was trimmed by 2 bases and J by 2 bases, leaving 4 bases between them. The CDR3 spells CASSLGTYNSPLHF. The CDR3 coding sequence is TGTGCCAGCAGTTTAGGCACCTATAATTCACCCCTCCACTTT.

This clone was picked up a small number of times. The chain is built from TRBV7-9 and TRBJ2-1; 8 nucleotides line up with TRBD2. The CDR3 extends over 16 amino acids. V gave up 5 bases and J gave up 5 bases; unmatched junction bases: 11. Germline CDR1 is SEHNR and CDR2 is FQNEAQ (reference sequence). CDR3 residues: CASSPSLAGGHNEQFF. DNA of the CDR3: TGTGCCAGCAGCCCAAGTTTGGCGGGAGGCCACAATGAGCAGTTCTTC.

This chain links TRBV28 with TRBJ1-2, with a possible D match to TRBD1 (5 bases). The CDR3 spans 13 residues. CDR1 and CDR2 from the germline V gene are MDHEN and SYDVKM. The V end was cut by 8 bases, the J end by 3 bases, with 13 bases between. CDR3 coding DNA: TGTGCCAGCGGGATCCAGGGTGACTATGGCTACACCTTC. Protein sequence: CASGIQGDYGYTF.

The chain joins TRBV5-4 to TRBJ2-7, with D uncertain. The V end lost 4 bases, the J end lost 3 bases, and 17 bases lay between the germline ends. The CDR3 is 15 residues long. From germline, CDR1 is SGHNT and CDR2 YYREEE (reference sequence). In nucleotides, the CDR3 is TGTGCCAGCAGCCCCGGTCCTTTTGACATCTACGAGCAGTACTTC. This gives the protein CASSPGPFDIYEQYF.

In nucleotides, the CDR3 is TGTGCCAGCAGTTCCGCACCCCTTCCGGGACTAGTGGAAGTCGGCGAGCAGTACTTC. Protein sequence: CASSSAPLPGLVEVGEQYF. V and J are TRBV28 and TRBJ2-7; 8 nucleotides match TRBD2. Germline V lookup: CDR1 MDHEN, CDR2 SYDVKM. Germline trimming cut 4 bases from V and 6 bases from J; bases unmatched to any gene: 23. This CDR3 spans 19 amino acids.

The rearrangement uses TRBV18 and TRBJ1-4; 10 nucleotides line up with TRBD1. Germline V gene data show CDR1 as KGHSH and CDR2 as LQKENI. V trimming: 3 bases; J trimming: 7 bases; junction bases outside the gene matches: 2. The CDR3 sequence is 14 residues long. The CDR3 region has the DNA TGTGCCAGCTCACCGACAGGGGGCTTTGAAAAACTGTTTTTT. This translates into CASSPTGGFEKLFF.

The genes are TRBV5-1 and TRBJ2-5; TRBD1 matches at 9 bases. The DNA end is a closer match to TRBJ2-7, so the J assignment may be wrong. The CDR3 extends over 16 amino acids. Germline V gives CDR1 SGHRS, CDR2 YFSETQ. The CDR3 sequence is CASSPGGTGISYEQYF. CDR3 sequence (DNA): TGCGCCAGCAGCCCCGGGGGGACAGGGATCTCCTACGAGCAGTACTTC.

CDR3 nucleotides: TGTGCCAGCAGCCTCTATCGCAGGGCCAATCAGCCCCAGCATTTT. This codes for CASSLYRRANQPQHF. The chain carries TRBV28 and TRBJ1-5; a possible D gene is TRBD1 (5 bases). Per the germline V gene, CDR1 is MDHEN and CDR2 is SYDVKM. Trimming took 6 bases from V and 3 from J, leaving 15 bases between them. The CDR3 consists of 15 residues.

This chain uses TRBV5-1 with TRBJ2-6; TRBD1 matches at 8 bases. The trim removed 0 bases at V and 4 bases at J, leaving 6 bases unmatched. Germline loops: CDR1 SGHRS, CDR2 YFSETQ. CDR3 length: 17 residues. DNA of the CDR3: TGCGCCAGCAGCTTGGCAGGGGGCAGAATCGGGGCCAACGTCCTGACTTTC. It codes for CASSLAGGRIGANVLTF. Full variable domain (remainder filled in from reference TRBV5-1 and TRBJ2-6): KAGVTQTPRYLIKTRGQQVTLSCSPISGHRSVSWYQQTPGQGLQFLFEYFSETQRNKGNFPGRFSGRQFSNSRSEMNVSTLELGDSALYLCASSLAGGRIGANVLTFGAGSRLTVL.

This clone showed up just a few times. The V gene is TRBV28, the J gene TRBJ2-3; TRBD1 matches 9 bases. V gave up 5 bases and J gave up 4 bases; unmatched junction bases: 7. Germline V gene data show CDR1 as MDHEN and CDR2 as SYDVKM. CDR3 length equals 15 residues. As DNA, the CDR3 is TGTGCCAGCAGTCCTGGACAGGGGTACGCAGATACGCAGTATTTT. It specifies CASSPGQGYADTQYF.

The chain has TRBV4-3 and TRBJ2-1; 10 nucleotides agree with TRBD2. V was pared by 1 base and J by 6 bases, with 6 bases of the junction left unmatched. The CDR3 contains 16 residues. Germline V CDR1 and CDR2: LGHNA, YSLEER. The CDR3, as DNA: TGCGCCAGCAGCCAAGGAGCAGCGGGGGGGCCCAATGAGCAGTTCTTC. It is translated as CASSQGAAGGPNEQFF.

This chain uses TRBV4-3 with TRBJ2-5; TRBD2 aligns across 8 bases. The CDR3 covers 16 residues. Germline CDR1 is LGHNA and CDR2 is YSLEER. Trimming removed 4 bases from V and 1 base from J; junction bases left unmatched: 8. In DNA form, the CDR3 reads TGCGCCAGCAGCCTCAACACCGGGACTAGCCAAGAGACCCAGTACTTC. It is translated as CASSLNTGTSQETQYF.

This clone was counted between two and nine times. This chain uses TRBV7-9 with TRBJ2-7, with 9 bases matching TRBD2. The CDR3 extends over 16 amino acids. Germline loops: CDR1 SEHNR, CDR2 FQNEAQ (reference sequence). The ends lost 2 bases at V and 2 bases at J; junction bases unmatched: 7. The CDR3 DNA reads TGTGCCAGCAGCTTATGGGCAGCGGGAGGTCCCTACGAGCAGTACTTC. Encoded protein: CASSLWAAGGPYEQYF. The variable domain in full, with the rest retrieved from reference TRBV7-9 and TRBJ2-7, is DTGVSQNPRHKITKRGQNVTFRCDPISEHNRLYWYRQTLGQGPEFLTYFQNEAQLEKSRLLSDRFSAERPKGSFSTLEIQRTEQGDSAMYLCASSLWAAGGPYEQYFGPGTRLTVT.

The genes are TRBV5-1 and TRBJ1-1; the D gene is possibly TRBD1 (6 bases). This CDR3 contains 14 residues. The V gene's germline CDR1 is SGHRS and CDR2 YFSETQ. V was clipped by 4 bases and J by 1 base, with 11 bases between them. The CDR3 is CASSPNRENTEAFF. The CDR3 DNA is TGCGCCAGCAGCCCGAACAGGGAGAACACTGAAGCTTTCTTT.

The V and J genes are TRBV11-3 and TRBJ2-3, with 13 nucleotides matching TRBD2. V lost 5 bases to trimming and J lost 2 bases; unmatched junction nucleotides: 4. The CDR3 loop spans 16 amino acids. Germline values: CDR1 SGHNT, CDR2 YENEEA. The CDR3 is CASSQGLAGTTDTQYF. DNA for the CDR3: TGTGCCAGCAGCCAGGGACTAGCGGGAACCACAGATACGCAGTATTTT. Full variable domain (outside the CDR3, taken from reference TRBV11-3 and TRBJ2-3): EAGVVQSPRYKIIEKKQPVAFWCNPISGHNTLYWYLQNLGQGPELLIRYENEEAVDDSQLPKDRFSAERLKGVDSTLKIQPAELGDSAVYLCASSQGLAGTTDTQYFGPGTRLTVL.

The genes are TRBV19 and TRBJ2-7, with 8 nucleotides matching TRBD2. The CDR3 runs 14 residues. The J segment lost 7 bases and the V segment lost 8 bases, leaving 13 bases of the junction unmatched. From germline, CDR1 is LNHDA and CDR2 SQIVND (reference sequence). Here the CDR3 reads CASSLAGTLGEQYF. In DNA form, the CDR3 reads TGTGCCAGTTCCTTAGCGGGGACTCTAGGAGAGCAGTACTTC.